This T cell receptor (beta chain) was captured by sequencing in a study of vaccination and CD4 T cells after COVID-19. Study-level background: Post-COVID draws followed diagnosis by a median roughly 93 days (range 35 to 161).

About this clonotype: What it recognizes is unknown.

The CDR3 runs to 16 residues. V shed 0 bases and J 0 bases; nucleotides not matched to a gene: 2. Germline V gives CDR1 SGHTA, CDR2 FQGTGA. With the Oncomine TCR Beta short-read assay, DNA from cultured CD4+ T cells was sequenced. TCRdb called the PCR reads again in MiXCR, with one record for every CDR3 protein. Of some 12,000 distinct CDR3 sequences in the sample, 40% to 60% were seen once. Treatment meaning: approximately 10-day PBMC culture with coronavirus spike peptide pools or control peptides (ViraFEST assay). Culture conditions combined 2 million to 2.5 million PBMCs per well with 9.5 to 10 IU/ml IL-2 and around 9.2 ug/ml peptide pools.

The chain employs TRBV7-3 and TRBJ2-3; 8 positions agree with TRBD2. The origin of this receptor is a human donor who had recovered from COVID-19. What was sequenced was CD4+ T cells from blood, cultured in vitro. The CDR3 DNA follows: TGTGCCAGCAGCTTAACTAGCGGGATGAGCACAGATACGCAGTATTTT. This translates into CASSLTSGMSTDTQYF. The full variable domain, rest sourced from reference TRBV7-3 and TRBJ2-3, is GAGVSQTPSNKVTEKGKYVELRCDPISGHTALYWYRQSLGQGPEFLIYFQGTGAADDSGLPNDRFFAVRPEGSVSTLKIQRTERGDSAVYLCASSLTSGMSTDTQYFGPGTRLTVL.